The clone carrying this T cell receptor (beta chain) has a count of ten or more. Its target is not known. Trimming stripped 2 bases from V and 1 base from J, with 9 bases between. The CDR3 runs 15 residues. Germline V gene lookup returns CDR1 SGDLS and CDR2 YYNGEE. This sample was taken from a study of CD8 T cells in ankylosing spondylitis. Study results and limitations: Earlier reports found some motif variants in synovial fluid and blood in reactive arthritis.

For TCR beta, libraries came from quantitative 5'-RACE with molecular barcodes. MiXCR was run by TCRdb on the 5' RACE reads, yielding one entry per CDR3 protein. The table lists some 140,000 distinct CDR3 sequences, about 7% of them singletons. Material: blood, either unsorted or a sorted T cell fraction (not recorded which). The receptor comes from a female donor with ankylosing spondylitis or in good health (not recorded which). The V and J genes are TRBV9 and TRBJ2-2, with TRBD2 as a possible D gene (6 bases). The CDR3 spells CASSVVGGNTGELFF. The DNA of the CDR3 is TGTGCCAGCAGCGTGGTCGGGGGGAACACCGGGGAGCTGTTTTTT.